The clone carrying this TCR beta chain was detected only a few times. As originally analysed: Estimates of nucleated cell counts were drawn from the amplification of reference gene primers. TCRdb's table, derived via immunoSEQ multiplex PCR, lists solely in-frame clones and lacks some. V and J calls plus clone size are reproduced from that table; the DNA served to infer D and trimming. The profile shows over 150,000 clones, around 87% of them singletons. The data were obtained in a study of blood T cell repertoires in COVID-19. The wider study: Italy, Spain and the United States were the sources of the convalescent and acute COVID-19 samples. T cells, B-cell-depleted T cells, or PBMCs supplied cDNA or gDNA.

Per the germline V gene, CDR1 is MNHEY and CDR2 is SVGEGT. The CDR3 loop spans 13 amino acids. The ends were cut back, 5 bases at V and 4 bases at J, with 12 bases in the middle. The TCR sequence derives from a woman aged 18-29 years who had recovered from COVID-19. Material for sequencing was peripheral blood. The chain couples TRBV6-2 or TRBV6-3 to TRBJ2-7, with D perhaps matching TRBD2 (5 bases). The CDR3 DNA follows: TGTGCCAGCAGTCTCCGAGGAGGTTACGAGCAGTACGTC. Translation: CASSLRGGYEQYV.